These 31 T cell receptor beta chains originate from one sample sequenced in a study of CD8+ T cells in alopecia areata. The sequencing template was cDNA reverse transcribed from extracted RNA. Here immunoSEQ multiplex PCR was the method, and the copy in TCRdb shows in-frame clones only, minus some. The repertoire holds roughly 200,000 clones, with around two fifths as singletons. Treatment specified: oral pan-JAK inhibitor, 5-10 mg twice daily. Here the sequenced sample was CD4+ T cells sorted from blood, taken between weeks 30 and 35, from a patient treated with tofacitinib. These receptors all come from a human donor with alopecia areata.

This chain joins TRBV9 and TRBJ2-3; 9 nucleotides line up with TRBD2. The CDR3 has 18 amino acids. In germline, CDR1 is SGDLS, CDR2 YYNGEE. Unmatched junction bases numbered 8, after V lost 0 bases and J lost 0 bases. The CDR3 coding sequence is TGTGCCAGCAGCGTAGTAGCGGGGGTCCCCCGTAGCACAGATACGCAGTATTTT. Translated: CASSVVAGVPRSTDTQYF.

The chain combines TRBV29-1 with TRBJ2-3; 11 nucleotides align to TRBD2. V was pared by 6 bases and J by 3 bases, with 11 bases of the junction left unmatched. This CDR3 is 16 amino acids long. The V gene's germline CDR1 is SQVTM and CDR2 ANQGSEA. CDR3 in DNA: TGCAGCGTAACTCGCCCACTAGCGGGGGTAACAGATACGCAGTATTTT. It codes for CSVTRPLAGVTDTQYF.

The rearrangement links TRBV5-1 to TRBJ2-7; D is ambiguous. CDR3 length: 14 amino acids. V gave up 0 bases and J gave up 7 bases, with 14 bases separating them. Germline CDR1 reads SGHRS; CDR2 reads YFSETQ. The CDR3 here is CASSLALGLGEQYF. The CDR3 region has the DNA TGCGCCAGCAGCTTGGCTCTCGGGTTAGGGGAGCAGTACTTC.

This clone has a handful of counts. V gene TRBV18 combines with J gene TRBJ2-7; the D gene could be TRBD1 or TRBD2 (5 bases each). CDR1 and CDR2 from the germline V gene are KGHSH and LQKENI. The CDR3 has 17 amino acids. V was trimmed by 0 bases and J by 1 base, leaving 16 bases between them. For the CDR3, the DNA is TGTGCCAGCTCACCACCGCGCGGCGGGCAGGGATCCTACGAGCAGTACTTC. Translation: CASSPPRGGQGSYEQYF.

The chain couples TRBV2 to TRBJ2-7, with TRBD2 identical over 10 bases. The V segment lost 6 bases and the J segment 7 bases; nucleotides outside the gene matches: 12. CDR1 SNHLY and CDR2 FYNNEI come from the germline V gene. The CDR3 runs to 15 residues. Here the CDR3 DNA reads TGTGCCAGCAGAGCTAGGACTAGCGGCGGCGGGGAGCAGTACTTC. Translation: CASRARTSGGGEQYF.

This sequence joins TRBV7-9 and TRBJ2-3; no definite D call. There are 12 residues in the CDR3. The V gene lost 3 bases and the J gene lost 6 bases, with 7 bases spanning the gap. Germline loops: CDR1 SEHNR, CDR2 FQNEAQ (reference sequence). CDR3: CASSLLTDTQYF. The CDR3 DNA reads TGTGCCAGCAGCTTGTTGACGGATACGCAGTATTTT.

CDR3 residues: CASSEWGTPNTGELFF. The CDR3 coding sequence is TGTGCCAGCAGTGAATGGGGGACACCGAACACCGGGGAGCTGTTTTTT. The V gene is TRBV25-1, the J gene TRBJ2-2; a possible D gene is TRBD1 (6 bases). Looked up from germline, CDR1 is MGHDK and CDR2 is SYGVNS. V lost 1 base, J lost 0 bases, and 9 bases lay in between. The CDR3 has 16 amino acids.

DNA for the CDR3: TGTGCCAGCACCATGACCAAAGGCTATGGCTACACCTTC. It encodes CASTMTKGYGYTF. The V gene is TRBV6-1, the J gene TRBJ1-2; D remains unclear. Germline CDR1 reads MNHNS; CDR2 reads SASEGT. Trimming stripped 7 bases from V and 4 bases from J, with 13 bases between. CDR3 length: 13 amino acids.

The chain has TRBV5-1 and TRBJ2-1; TRBD2 is a possible D gene (6 bases). CDR3 length equals 15 residues. V was clipped by 0 bases and J by 1 base, with 8 bases between them. CDR1 and CDR2 from the germline V gene are SGHRS and YFSETQ. The CDR3 DNA sequence: TGCGCCAGCAGCTTGGCGGGGGAATCCTACAATGAGCAGTTCTTC. Its translation: CASSLAGESYNEQFF.

The chain has TRBV11-1 and TRBJ1-1; D remains ambiguous. The V end was cut by 2 bases, the J end by 1 base, with 5 bases between. This CDR3 contains 13 residues. Germline V lookup: CDR1 SGHAT, CDR2 FQDESV (reference sequence). The CDR3: CASSLYRNTEAFF. CDR3 in DNA: TGTGCCAGCAGCTTATATCGGAACACTGAAGCTTTCTTT.

This clone appeared a few times. V gene TRBV7-3 combines with J gene TRBJ2-2; possible D gene TRBD1, 6 bases. Germline-derived CDR1 and CDR2 are SGHTA and FQGTGA. Trimming took 6 bases from V and 8 from J, leaving 13 bases between them. There are 13 residues in the CDR3. CDR3 DNA sequence: TGTGCCAGCAGGCCAACAGGGATTGGGGAGCTGTTTTTT. Translated, it gives CASRPTGIGELFF.

V usage is TRBV30 and J usage is TRBJ1-1; 9 bases align to TRBD1. CDR1 and CDR2 from the germline V gene are GTSNPN and SVGIG (reference sequence). The CDR3 covers 14 residues. V was clipped by 2 bases and J by 5 bases; unmatched bases: 6. This CDR3 reads CAWSKDRGWTEAFF. CDR3 coding DNA: TGTGCCTGGAGTAAGGACAGGGGATGGACTGAAGCTTTCTTT.

V usage is TRBV7-6 and J usage is TRBJ2-1; 12 nucleotides agree with TRBD2. The CDR3 length is 18 residues. J gave up 8 bases and V 3 bases, and 14 bases lay outside the gene matches. The V gene's germline CDR1 is SGHVS and CDR2 FNYEAQ. The CDR3 DNA is TGTGCCAGCAGCTTTGGTGGCCCTAGCGGGAGGGCCCAGGATGAGCAGTTCTTC. Translated: CASSFGGPSGRAQDEQFF.

This clone was seen more than once but under ten times. The rearrangement links TRBV5-1 to TRBJ2-7, with no clear D. V lost 2 bases and J 0 bases, leaving 6 bases between the germline ends. Germline V lookup: CDR1 SGHRS, CDR2 YFSETQ. This CDR3 spans 13 amino acids. The CDR3: CASSFVGSYEQYF. The CDR3 DNA sequence: TGCGCCAGCAGCTTCGTGGGCTCCTACGAGCAGTACTTC.

There are a few counts of this clone. The gene calls are TRBV5-1 and TRBJ1-2, with D perhaps matching TRBD1 (6 bases). The length of the CDR3 is 14 residues. Trimming shortened V by 0 bases and J by 4 bases, and 10 bases separated the two germline ends. The germline V gene has CDR1 SGHRS and CDR2 YFSETQ. CDR3 nucleotide sequence: TGCGCCAGCAGCTTGGTACAGGGTATCTATGGCTACACCTTC. Encoded protein: CASSLVQGIYGYTF.

The chain is built from TRBV18 and TRBJ2-2; no definite D call. The CDR3 totals 16 residues. V lost 3 bases and J lost 0, with 11 bases in between. Germline V gene data show CDR1 as KGHSH and CDR2 as LQKENI. The CDR3 DNA reads TGTGCCAGCTCACCCCTATCGGCCTCGAACACCGGGGAGCTGTTTTTT. This gives the protein CASSPLSASNTGELFF.

The chain combines TRBV7-2 with TRBJ1-1; possible D gene TRBD1, 5 bases. This CDR3 region has 15 residues. The germline V gene encodes CDR1 SGHTA and CDR2 FQGNSA. With 1 base removed from V and 1 base from J, the gap between germline ends came to 10 bases. This chain's CDR3 is CASSLGPGRNTEAFF. DNA for the CDR3: TGTGCCAGCAGCTTAGGGCCAGGGCGGAACACTGAAGCTTTCTTT. The full variable domain, completed using reference TRBV7-2 and TRBJ1-1, is GAGVSQSPSNKVTEKGKDVELRCDPISGHTALYWYRQSLGQGLEFLIYFQGNSAPDKSGLPSDRFSAERTGGSVSTLTIQRTQQEDSAVYLCASSLGPGRNTEAFFGQGTRLTVV.

This clone was observed a few times. The chain carries TRBV6-1 and TRBJ2-4; D is undetermined. CDR3 size: 13 residues. In germline, CDR1 is MNHNS, CDR2 SASEGT. Trimming pared 8 bases from V and 9 bases from J, leaving 17 bases between. The CDR3 sequence is CASREGLSGIQYF. The CDR3 coding sequence is TGTGCCAGCCGAGAAGGATTATCCGGCATTCAGTACTTC.

This clone was seen only a few times. The chain has TRBV19 and TRBJ2-1; a possible D gene is TRBD2 (5 bases). CDR3 size: 16 residues. Germline CDR1 LNHDA, CDR2 SQIVND (reference sequence). V lost 4 bases, J lost 4 bases, and 17 bases lay in between. CDR3: CASSTGRSGPYNEQFF. In DNA form, the CDR3 reads TGTGCCAGTAGTACGGGCCGGAGCGGTCCGTACAATGAGCAGTTCTTC.

This clone was seen more than once but under ten times. This sequence joins TRBV29-1 and TRBJ1-5, with 9 nucleotides matching TRBD1. The J segment lost 7 bases and the V segment lost 4 bases, leaving 11 bases of the junction unmatched. The V gene's germline CDR1 is SQVTM and CDR2 ANQGSEA. The CDR3 sequence is 15 residues long. Here the CDR3 DNA reads TGCAGCGTTGCTATAGACAGGGGGTTAACACAGCCCCAGCATTTT. Translated: CSVAIDRGLTQPQHF. The whole variable domain, filled in from reference TRBV29-1 and TRBJ1-5, reads SAVISQKPSRDICQRGTSLTIQCQVDSQVTMMFWYRQQPGQSLTLIATANQGSEATYESGFVIDKFPISRPNLTFSTLTVSNMSPEDSSIYLCSVAIDRGLTQPQHFGDGTRLSIL.

This rearrangement joins TRBV18 to TRBJ1-6; no clear D gene. V was clipped by 2 bases and J by 8 bases, with 10 bases between them. Germline values: CDR1 KGHSH, CDR2 LQKENI. CDR3 length equals 14 residues. The DNA for the CDR3 is TGTGCCAGCTCACCAGTGGCAGCGGATTCACCCCTCCACTTT. Translation: CASSPVAADSPLHF.

Only a few counts were recorded for this clone. The chain is built from TRBV7-2 and TRBJ1-1; possibly TRBD1 for D (6 bases). This CDR3 is 13 amino acids long. The germline V and J ends were trimmed by 6 bases and 3 bases, with 11 bases remaining between them. Germline V CDR1 and CDR2: SGHTA, FQGNSA. This CDR3 reads CASRRQDYTEAFF. The CDR3 DNA reads as TGTGCCAGCAGGAGACAGGATTACACTGAAGCTTTCTTT.

This sequence joins TRBV18 and TRBJ2-7; D is possibly TRBD1 (7 bases). The CDR3 has 14 residues. Looked up from germline, CDR1 is KGHSH and CDR2 is LQKENI. Trimming cost V 1 base and J 3 bases, with 10 bases left between them. For the CDR3, the DNA is TGTGCCAGCTCACCACGCGGGACAGTCTACGAGCAGTACTTC. Amino acids: CASSPRGTVYEQYF.

The chain employs TRBV29-1 and TRBJ2-2; perhaps TRBD1 as D (5 bases). Trimming took 4 bases from V and 6 from J, leaving 6 bases between them. This CDR3 has 11 residues. Germline CDR1 reads SQVTM; CDR2 reads ANQGSEA. CDR3 sequence reads: CSVVGPGELFF. DNA of the CDR3: TGCAGCGTTGTGGGGCCCGGGGAGCTGTTTTTT.

The CDR3 coding sequence is TGTGCCAGCAGCTTAGCAACAGGGCTCCAGCATTTT. It specifies CASSLATGLQHF. The J gene is TRBJ1-5, the V gene TRBV7-2; D possibly corresponds to TRBD1 (6 bases). Trimming stripped 0 bases from V and 12 bases from J, with 9 bases between. CDR3 length: 12 amino acids. Germline V gives CDR1 SGHTA, CDR2 FQGNSA.

In this sample, this clone turned up a few times. The rearrangement links TRBV6-5 to TRBJ2-7; D gene ambiguous. V was cut by 0 bases and J by 2 bases, with 8 bases left in between. The germline gives CDR1 MNHEY, CDR2 SVGAGI. The CDR3 covers 14 residues. CDR3 in DNA: TGTGCCAGCAGTTACTCTGACGGAACCTACGAGCAGTACTTC. As protein: CASSYSDGTYEQYF.

This rearrangement joins TRBV11-2 to TRBJ2-2; possibly TRBD1 for D (5 bases). The CDR3 loop spans 16 amino acids. Germline CDR1 and CDR2: SGHAT and FQNNGV. Trimming took off 0 bases at V and 0 bases at J, with 8 bases between the two ends. The CDR3 spells CASSLEGVANTGELFF. The CDR3 coding sequence is TGTGCCAGCAGCTTAGAAGGGGTCGCGAACACCGGGGAGCTGTTTTTT.

The V gene is TRBV30, the J gene TRBJ1-3, with unresolved D. Germline CDR1 and CDR2: GTSNPN and SVGIG (reference sequence). V lost 0 bases, J lost 0 bases, and 9 bases lay in between. This CDR3 is 15 amino acids long. The CDR3: CAWSVQRSSGNTIYF. The CDR3 coding sequence is TGTGCCTGGAGTGTACAACGAAGCTCTGGAAACACCATATATTTT.

The rearrangement uses TRBV25-1 and TRBJ2-1, with a possible D match to TRBD2 (6 bases). With 4 bases removed from V and 7 bases from J, the gap between germline ends came to 14 bases. This CDR3 region has 14 residues. The germline V gene encodes CDR1 MGHDK and CDR2 SYGVNS. Here the CDR3 reads CASSVPTSRNEQFF. CDR3 sequence (DNA): TGTGCCAGCAGTGTTCCGACTAGTCGAAATGAGCAGTTCTTC.

This chain uses TRBV19 with TRBJ1-6, with D uncertain. In germline, CDR1 is LNHDA, CDR2 SQIVND (reference sequence). CDR3 length: 14 amino acids. With 0 bases removed from V and 5 bases from J, the gap between germline ends came to 5 bases. CDR3 sequence (DNA): TGTGCCAGTAGTATAGACATCGATAATTCACCCCTCCACTTT. As protein: CASSIDIDNSPLHF.

The table lists this clone with a count of one. CDR3 DNA sequence: TGTGCCAGCAGCCTCTGGGGGGCGACCTACGAGCAGTACTTC. Its protein product is CASSLWGATYEQYF. The chain links TRBV5-6 to TRBJ2-7; D may match TRBD1 or TRBD2 (6 bases each). This CDR3 spans 14 amino acids. Germline loops: CDR1 SGHDT, CDR2 YYEEEE. V shed 4 bases and J shed 2 bases, with 13 bases lying between them.